One sample yielded the 17 T cell receptor beta chains listed below, sequenced in a study of response to subunit inactivated influenza vaccine. TCRdb independently ran MiXCR on the RT-PCR reads; one entry per CDR3 protein. Here the sample spans about 780,000 distinct CDR3 sequences, approximately 17% being singletons. This sample comprised PBMCs from blood, obtained 5 days after vaccination. The receptors originated from a man in his fifties who received an inactivated influenza vaccine.

The chain employs TRBV10-2 and TRBJ1-5; TRBD1 matches at 8 bases. Trimming cost V 9 bases and J 0 bases; bases outside gene matches: 7. The CDR3 length is 15 residues. Per germline, CDR1 WSHSY and CDR2 SAAADI. CDR3 sequence reads: CASEGTGDSNQPQHF. DNA of the CDR3: TGCGCCAGTGAGGGGACAGGCGATAGCAATCAGCCCCAGCATTTT.

This clonotype was detected many times. The rearrangement joins TRBV4-2 to TRBJ2-1, with unresolved D. Trimming pared 8 bases from V and 0 bases from J, leaving 14 bases between. The germline CDR1 and CDR2 sequences are LGHNA and YNFKEQ. The CDR3 loop spans 15 amino acids. The CDR3 sequence: CASQPMRSSYNEQFF. CDR3 coding DNA: TGTGCCAGCCAACCGATGCGGAGCTCCTACAATGAGCAGTTCTTC.

The table lists this clonotype with a few counts. The chain has TRBV10-3 and TRBJ2-3, with D hard to call. Germline V lookup: CDR1 ENHRY, CDR2 SYGVKD. V was trimmed by 3 bases and J by 0 bases, leaving 7 bases between them. The CDR3 runs to 14 residues. CDR3 region: CAISDTQSTDTQYF. The CDR3 nucleotides are TGTGCCATCAGTGATACCCAAAGCACAGATACGCAGTATTTT.

V is TRBV12-3 or TRBV12-4 and J is TRBJ2-4, with TRBD1 identical over 7 bases. Unmatched junction bases numbered 19, after V lost 6 bases and J lost 8 bases. The CDR3 has 17 residues. The chain's CDR3 is CASSPTGVGRLEDIQYF. DNA of the CDR3: TGTGCCAGCAGCCCCACAGGGGTCGGCCGACTTGAGGACATTCAGTACTTC.

This chain links TRBV29-1 with TRBJ1-3; no clear D. The germline V gene encodes CDR1 SQVTM and CDR2 ANQGSEA. This CDR3 is built from 11 residues. Between the trimmed V and J ends, which lost 6 bases and 4 bases, there was a span of 7 bases. CDR3 bases: TGCAGCGTCGGGAAAGGAAACACCATATATTTT. It encodes CSVGKGNTIYF. Together with reference TRBV29-1 and TRBJ1-3, the CDR3 gives the full variable domain: SAVISQKPSRDICQRGTSLTIQCQVDSQVTMMFWYRQQPGQSLTLIATANQGSEATYESGFVIDKFPISRPNLTFSTLTVSNMSPEDSSIYLCSVGKGNTIYFGEGSWLTVV.

The chain links TRBV20-1 to TRBJ2-3; 8 bases align to TRBD2. The length of the CDR3 is 16 residues. Germline lookup yields CDR1 DFQATT and CDR2 SNEGSKA (reference sequence). J lost 0 bases, V lost 3 bases, and 8 bases had no gene match. The CDR3 DNA sequence: TGCAGTGCTAGTTCACCGCGGGAGGCTAGCACAGATACGCAGTATTTT. Encoded protein: CSASSPREASTDTQYF.

This chain uses TRBV18 with TRBJ2-4; no reliable D call. V was shortened by 2 bases and J by 7 bases, with 12 bases between the two germline ends. Germline values: CDR1 KGHSH, CDR2 LQKENI. The CDR3 totals 14 residues. CDR3: CASSPSRDDNIQYF. In nucleotides, the CDR3 is TGTGCCAGCTCACCAAGTAGGGATGATAACATTCAGTACTTC.

This chain links TRBV12-3 or TRBV12-4 with TRBJ2-2; TRBD2 is a possible D gene (5 bases). The V end lost 8 bases, the J end lost 7 bases, and 11 bases lay between the germline ends. This CDR3 is built from 12 residues. CDR3 sequence (DNA): TGTGCCAGCGGTCCGGGGTTCGGGGAGCTGTTTTTT. Its protein product is CASGPGFGELFF.

Only a few counts were recorded for this clonotype. This chain links TRBV12-3 or TRBV12-4 with TRBJ1-4, with D maybe TRBD1 (6 bases). This CDR3 comprises 15 residues. With 0 bases removed from V and 8 bases from J, the gap between germline ends came to 13 bases. The CDR3 nucleotides are TGTGCCAGCAGTTTAGCGGAACAGGGAGGCGAAAAACTGTTTTTT. It encodes CASSLAEQGGEKLFF.

The chain links TRBV28 to TRBJ2-7; D remains unclear. Trimming took off 11 bases at V and 0 bases at J, with 8 bases between the two ends. The CDR3 has 11 residues. Germline-derived CDR1 and CDR2 are MDHEN and SYDVKM. The CDR3: CAVRSSYEQYF. The CDR3 DNA is TGTGCCGTCCGGTCCTCCTACGAGCAGTACTTC.

This CDR3 reads CSAGGRNQPQHF. CDR3 sequence (DNA): TGCAGTGCGGGGGGAAGGAATCAGCCCCAGCATTTT. V gene TRBV20-1 combines with J gene TRBJ1-5; perhaps TRBD1 as D (5 bases). The CDR3 length is 12 residues. Germline CDR1 is DFQATT and CDR2 is SNEGSKA (reference sequence). V was trimmed by 6 bases and J by 4 bases, leaving 10 bases between them.

This clonotype was counted between two and nine times. The chain couples TRBV7-9 to TRBJ2-3, with D possibly called TRBD1 or TRBD2 (5 bases each). The CDR3 spans 13 residues. The ends were cut back, 5 bases at V and 6 bases at J, with 12 bases in the middle. Germline-derived CDR1 and CDR2 are SEHNR and FQNEAQ (reference sequence). CDR3 amino acids: CASSSRGRDTQYF. As DNA, the CDR3 is TGTGCCAGCAGCAGCCGGGGACGCGATACGCAGTATTTT.

This clonotype was seen only a few times. The rearrangement joins TRBV12-3 or TRBV12-4 to TRBJ1-1; TRBD1 agrees at 9 bases. V was clipped by 3 bases and J by 7 bases; unmatched bases: 6. This CDR3 has 14 residues. CDR3 amino acids: CASSFQDRGGEAFF. CDR3 nucleotides: TGTGCCAGCAGTTTTCAGGACAGGGGCGGTGAAGCTTTCTTT.

This clonotype was seen only a few times. The V gene is TRBV7-2, the J gene TRBJ1-1, with no clear D. This CDR3 has 15 amino acids. Trimming pared 3 bases from V and 6 bases from J, leaving 17 bases between. Germline V gene data show CDR1 as SGHTA and CDR2 as FQGNSA. CDR3 DNA sequence: TGTGCCAGCAGCTTCCGGGTCCCCGGGGTTGCTGAAGCTTTCTTT. Its protein product is CASSFRVPGVAEAFF. Full variable domain (outside the CDR3, taken from reference TRBV7-2 and TRBJ1-1): GAGVSQSPSNKVTEKGKDVELRCDPISGHTALYWYRQSLGQGLEFLIYFQGNSAPDKSGLPSDRFSAERTGGSVSTLTIQRTQQEDSAVYLCASSFRVPGVAEAFFGQGTRLTVV.

This clonotype was detected a few times. The chain combines TRBV5-1 with TRBJ2-7; no reliable D call. The CDR3 consists of 13 residues. Trimming removed 3 bases from V and 0 bases from J, with 7 bases in between. Germline V CDR1 and CDR2: SGHRS, YFSETQ. The CDR3 reads CASSSMGSYEQYF. In nucleotides, the CDR3 is TGCGCCAGCAGCTCCATGGGCTCCTACGAGCAGTACTTC.

This clonotype occurred a few times. A far larger clone is a single base away, which makes a read error likely. The V gene is TRBV7-8, the J gene TRBJ2-7; D is uncertain. The length of the CDR3 is 11 residues. V lost 5 bases and J 3 bases, leaving 5 bases between the germline ends. CDR1 is SGHVS, CDR2 FQNEAQ, per germline. CDR3: CASSIDYEQYF. CDR3 DNA sequence: TGTGCCAGCAGCATAGACTACGAGCAGTACTTC.

V usage is TRBV3-1 and J usage is TRBJ2-1; perhaps TRBD2 as D (5 bases). The CDR3 loop spans 20 amino acids. Trimming cost V 4 bases and J 4 bases, with 29 bases left between them. From germline, CDR1 is LGHDT and CDR2 YNNKEL (reference sequence). CDR3: CASSLRGWVTEGHFYNEQFF. CDR3 DNA: TGTGCCAGCAGCCTCCGAGGATGGGTGACCGAGGGCCATTTTTACAATGAGCAGTTCTTC.